This T cell receptor (beta chain) is from a study of Ad26.COV2.S vaccination and SARS-CoV-2 variants. Only in-frame clones appear in the TCRdb table, and some are missing; sequencing was by immunoSEQ multiplex PCR. The profile shows about 400,000 clones, 92% of them singletons. Described treatment: some 20 received Ad26.COV2.S at low or high dose, single or two shots; a few received placebo; per-sample allocation not given. Sampling happened 63 days after the first vaccine or placebo injection. General study results and limits: Placebo and vaccine recipients had non-spike TCR breadth that was similar. Reportedly, spike-specific CD8+ and CD4+ T cell responses achieved substantial breadth once vaccination had taken place.

This CDR3 has 14 residues. V gave up 6 bases and J gave up 6 bases, with 17 bases separating them. Germline lookup yields CDR1 MNHEY and CDR2 SVGEGT. Of note for this clone: Its matching antigen is unknown.

This TCR was recovered from a person between 18 and 65 years old who received the Ad26.COV2.S COVID-19 vaccine or a placebo. The starting material was peripheral blood, obtained in a trial of Ad26.COV2.S vaccine versus placebo. The chain is built from TRBV6-2 or TRBV6-3 and TRBJ1-2; D possibly corresponds to TRBD1 (6 bases). The CDR3 here is CASSTGGRPNGYTF. In DNA, the CDR3 is TGTGCCAGCAGCACCGGGGGCAGGCCTAATGGCTACACCTTC.